Below, one TCR beta chain is given with its context. This table comes from immunoSEQ multiplex PCR, and its TCRdb copy is limited to in-frame clones, with some not included. The top ten clones hold more than 0.7% of a sample with about 60,000 clones, 80% to 95% of them seen once. This entry comes from a study of T cell changes during pregnancy in multiple sclerosis. Germline V lookup: CDR1 LGHNA, CDR2 YSLEER. The V and J ends lost 0 bases and 2 bases respectively, with 9 bases between them. The length of the CDR3 is 15 residues. Material: peripheral blood, obtained in the first trimester of pregnancy. The rearrangement links TRBV4-3 to TRBJ2-3, with D possibly being TRBD2 (5 bases). The clonotype comes from a female donor with multiple sclerosis, enrolled in a pregnancy study. CDR3 in amino acids: CASSQDGVDTDTQYF. The CDR3 DNA sequence: TGCGCCAGCAGCCAAGACGGGGTGGACACAGATACGCAGTATTTT.